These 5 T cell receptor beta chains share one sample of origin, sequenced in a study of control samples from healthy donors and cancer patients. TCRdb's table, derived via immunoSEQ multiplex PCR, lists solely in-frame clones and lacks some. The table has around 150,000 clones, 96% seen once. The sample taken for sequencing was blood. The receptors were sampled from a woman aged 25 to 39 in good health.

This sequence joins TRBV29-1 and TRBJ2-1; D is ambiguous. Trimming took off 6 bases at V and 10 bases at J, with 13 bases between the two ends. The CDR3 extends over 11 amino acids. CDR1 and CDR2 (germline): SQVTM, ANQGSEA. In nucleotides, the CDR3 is TGCAGCGTATCCGATTTTGGGGAGCAGTTCTTC. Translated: CSVSDFGEQFF.

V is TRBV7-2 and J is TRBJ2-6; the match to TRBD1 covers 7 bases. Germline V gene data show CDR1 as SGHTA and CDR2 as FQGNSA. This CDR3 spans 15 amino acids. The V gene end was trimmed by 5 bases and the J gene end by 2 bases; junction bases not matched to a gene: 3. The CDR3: CASSEDRAGANVLTF. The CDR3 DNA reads TGTGCCAGCAGCGAAGACAGGGCTGGGGCCAACGTCCTGACTTTC.

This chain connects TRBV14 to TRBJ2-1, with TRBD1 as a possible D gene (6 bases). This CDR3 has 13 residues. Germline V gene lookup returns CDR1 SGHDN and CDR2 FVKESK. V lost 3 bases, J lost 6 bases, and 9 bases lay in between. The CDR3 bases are TGTGCCAGCAGCCACTTAGGGGGCAATGAGCAGTTCTTC. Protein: CASSHLGGNEQFF.

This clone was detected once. The DNA for the CDR3 is TGTGCCAGCAGTTGGGCCGGGACCTCCGAGGGTCAGCCCCAGCATTTT. Translation gives CASSWAGTSEGQPQHF. V usage is TRBV28 and J usage is TRBJ1-5, with a tentative D call TRBD1 (5 bases). Germline CDR1 and CDR2: MDHEN and SYDVKM. The length of the CDR3 is 16 residues. V gave up 4 bases and J gave up 6 bases, with 19 bases separating them.

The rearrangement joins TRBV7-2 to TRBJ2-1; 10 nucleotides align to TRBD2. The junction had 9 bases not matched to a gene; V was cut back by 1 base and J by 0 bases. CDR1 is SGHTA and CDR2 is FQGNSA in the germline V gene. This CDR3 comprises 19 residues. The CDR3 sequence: CASSLVASGGTSSYNEQFF. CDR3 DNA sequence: TGTGCCAGCAGCTTAGTAGCTAGCGGGGGTACTAGCTCCTACAATGAGCAGTTCTTC.